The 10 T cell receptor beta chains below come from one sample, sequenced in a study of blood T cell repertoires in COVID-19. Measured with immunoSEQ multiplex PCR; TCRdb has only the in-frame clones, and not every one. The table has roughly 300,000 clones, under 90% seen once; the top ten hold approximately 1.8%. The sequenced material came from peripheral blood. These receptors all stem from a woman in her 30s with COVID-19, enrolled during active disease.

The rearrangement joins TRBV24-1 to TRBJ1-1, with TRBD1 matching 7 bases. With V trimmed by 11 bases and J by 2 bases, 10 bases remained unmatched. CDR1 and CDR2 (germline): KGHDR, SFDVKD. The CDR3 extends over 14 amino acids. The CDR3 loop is CAIATGDSNTEAFF. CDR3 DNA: TGTGCCATCGCCACAGGGGACTCAAACACTGAAGCTTTCTTT.

The CDR3 DNA follows: TGTGCCAGCAGCGCCCCGGGACAGGGACGTTTGTATTTT. This codes for CASSAPGQGRLYF. The V gene is TRBV3-1 (or the pseudogene TRBV3-2), the J gene TRBJ2-3; TRBD1 agrees at 9 bases. Germline V gene sequence: CDR1 LGHDT, CDR2 YNNKEL (reference sequence). The junction had 11 bases not matched to a gene; V was cut back by 5 bases and J by 14 bases. The CDR3 runs 13 residues.

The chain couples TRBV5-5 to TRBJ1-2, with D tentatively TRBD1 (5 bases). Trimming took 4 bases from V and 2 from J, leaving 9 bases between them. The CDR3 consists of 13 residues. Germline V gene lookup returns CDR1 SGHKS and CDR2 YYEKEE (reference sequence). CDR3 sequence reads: CASSAQVNYGYTF. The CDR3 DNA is TGTGCCAGCAGCGCACAGGTCAACTATGGCTACACCTTC. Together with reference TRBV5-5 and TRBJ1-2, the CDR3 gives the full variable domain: DAGVTQSPTHLIKTRGQQVTLRCSPISGHKSVSWYQQVLGQGPQFIFQYYEKEERGRGNFPDRFSARQFPNYSSELNVNALLLGDSALYLCASSAQVNYGYTFGSGTRLTVV.

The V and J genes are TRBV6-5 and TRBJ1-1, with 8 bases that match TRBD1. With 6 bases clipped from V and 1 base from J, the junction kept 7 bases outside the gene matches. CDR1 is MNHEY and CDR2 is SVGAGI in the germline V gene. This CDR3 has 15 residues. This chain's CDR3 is CASRTAGTGNTEAFF. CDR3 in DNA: TGTGCCAGCAGAACTGCCGGGACAGGGAACACTGAAGCTTTCTTT.

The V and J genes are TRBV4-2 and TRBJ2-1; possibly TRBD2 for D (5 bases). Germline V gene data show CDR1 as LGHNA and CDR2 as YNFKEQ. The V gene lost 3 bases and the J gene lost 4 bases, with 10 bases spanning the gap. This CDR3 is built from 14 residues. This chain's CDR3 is CASSQDGIYNEQFF. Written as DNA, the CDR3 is TGTGCCAGCAGCCAGGACGGGATATACAATGAGCAGTTCTTC.

The CDR3 protein is CASSRDSSNYGYTF. The CDR3 coding sequence is TGTGCCAGCAGCCGCGACAGTTCTAACTATGGCTACACCTTC. The chain combines TRBV7-2 with TRBJ1-2; perhaps TRBD1 as D (5 bases). The CDR3 has 14 residues. The V end lost 5 bases, the J end lost 0 bases, and 10 bases lay between the germline ends. Germline CDR1 is SGHTA and CDR2 is FQGNSA.

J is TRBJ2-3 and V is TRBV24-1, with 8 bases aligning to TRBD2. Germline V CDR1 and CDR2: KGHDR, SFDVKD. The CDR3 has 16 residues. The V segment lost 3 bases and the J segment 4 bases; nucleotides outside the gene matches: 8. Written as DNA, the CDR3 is TGTGCCACCAGTGATACGGGGGGGCCCCGCGCAGATACGCAGTATTTT. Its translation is CATSDTGGPRADTQYF.

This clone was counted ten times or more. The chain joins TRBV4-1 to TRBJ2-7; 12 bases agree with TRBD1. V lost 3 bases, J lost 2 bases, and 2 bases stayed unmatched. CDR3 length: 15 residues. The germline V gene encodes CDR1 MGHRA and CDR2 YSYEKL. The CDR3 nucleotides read TGCGCCAGCAGCCAGGGGACAGGGGGCCCCTACGAGCAGTACTTC. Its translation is CASSQGTGGPYEQYF.

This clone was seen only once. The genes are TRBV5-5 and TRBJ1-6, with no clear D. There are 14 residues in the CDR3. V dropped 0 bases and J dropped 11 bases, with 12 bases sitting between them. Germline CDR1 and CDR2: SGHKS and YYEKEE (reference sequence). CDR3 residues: CASSLGQRWTPLHF. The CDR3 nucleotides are TGTGCCAGCAGCTTGGGACAAAGATGGACACCCCTCCACTTT.

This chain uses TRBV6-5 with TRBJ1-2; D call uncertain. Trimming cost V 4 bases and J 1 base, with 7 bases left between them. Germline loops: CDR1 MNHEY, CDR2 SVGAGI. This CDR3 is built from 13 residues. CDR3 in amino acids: CASSSRVNYGYTF. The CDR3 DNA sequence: TGTGCCAGCAGTTCCCGAGTTAACTATGGCTACACCTTC.